What follows are 12 T cell receptor beta chains derived from one specimen sequenced in a study of human T cells and chemical hapten exposure (dated by TCRdb to the early 2020s). The time point label, as the study defines it: patch test 2, 6 weeks after DPC sensitization. The treatment or condition label for this specimen denotes: therapeutic diphenylcyclopropenone sensitization with weekly scalp DPC. Library prep was done by RACE. Sequencing took place on a NextSeq 500. TCRdb reanalyzed the raw reads on its own, using fastp at Q25 for trimming and MiXCR for clone calling, and kept in-frame beta chains. Every CDR3 protein is listed once, alongside the most common genes and DNA of its rows. The sample table records about 96,000 distinct CDR3 sequences; over 7.5% of these occur just once. Approximately 2% of the sample is held by the ten biggest clonotypes. Sequencing used whole blood, obtained in connection with sensitization to the hapten diphenylcyclopropenone (DPC). These receptors were obtained from a middle-aged woman with alopecia areata. Some clones in this sample may be carry-over from other donors' samples.

This clonotype occurred a few times. This chain connects TRBV7-6 to TRBJ2-5; no clear D gene. There are 12 residues in the CDR3. V shed 5 bases and J shed 2 bases, with 6 bases lying between them. Germline CDR1 SGHVS, CDR2 FNYEAQ. The CDR3 reads CASSTHQETQYF. The CDR3 DNA reads as TGTGCCAGCAGCACCCATCAAGAGACCCAGTACTTC. Full variable domain (remainder filled in from reference TRBV7-6 and TRBJ2-5): GAGVSQSPRYKVTKRGQDVALRCDPISGHVSLYWYRQALGQGPEFLTYFNYEAQQDKSGLPNDRFSAERPEGSISTLTIQRTEQRDSAMYRCASSTHQETQYFGPGTRLLVL.

This clonotype was seen a handful of times. The chain recombines TRBV19 with TRBJ2-4; a weak D match, TRBD1 (6 bases). Trimming stripped 3 bases from V and 4 bases from J, with 19 bases between. The length of the CDR3 is 17 residues. The germline V gene encodes CDR1 LNHDA and CDR2 SQIVND (reference sequence). The CDR3 DNA sequence: TGTGCCAGTAGTATTAGAGGGCCCGGGACAAGTAAAAACATTCAGTACTTC. It translates to CASSIRGPGTSKNIQYF.

This clonotype has ten or more counts. V usage is TRBV29-1 and J usage is TRBJ2-1; TRBD2 matches at 7 bases. The germline CDR1 and CDR2 sequences are SQVTM and ANQGSEA. J gave up 3 bases and V 6 bases, and 8 bases lay outside the gene matches. This CDR3 contains 14 residues. CDR3 loop: CSVRMSGIYNEQFF. CDR3 coding DNA: TGCAGCGTGCGTATGAGCGGGATCTACAATGAGCAGTTCTTC.

There are a few counts of this clonotype. This chain joins TRBV14 and TRBJ2-2; 9 positions agree with TRBD2. V shed 3 bases and J 6 bases; nucleotides not matched to a gene: 14. The CDR3 covers 18 residues. Germline CDR1 reads SGHDN; CDR2 reads FVKESK. The CDR3 DNA sequence: TGTGCCAGCAGCCATCCGTCGCCGGGACTAGCACGGGCCGGGGAGCTGTTTTTT. Translating gives CASSHPSPGLARAGELFF. Full variable domain (rest looked up from reference TRBV14 and TRBJ2-2): EAGVTQFPSHSVIEKGQTVTLRCDPISGHDNLYWYRRVMGKEIKFLLHFVKESKQDESGMPNNRFLAERTGGTYSTLKVQPAELEDSGVYFCASSHPSPGLARAGELFFGEGSRLTVL.

The genes are TRBV25-1 and TRBJ1-2; 8 nucleotides agree with TRBD1. The CDR3 runs 15 residues. Germline-derived CDR1 and CDR2 are MGHDK and SYGVNS. V shed 5 bases, J shed 5 bases, and the junction held 10 bases outside the gene matches. This CDR3 reads CASSPPGTGVYGYTF. In DNA, the CDR3 is TGTGCCAGCAGTCCTCCCGGGACAGGAGTATATGGCTACACCTTC.

The sample holds many counts of this clonotype. The chain carries TRBV6-5 and TRBJ2-7; 9 bases align to TRBD1. Germline CDR1 reads MNHEY; CDR2 reads SVGAGI. V lost 4 bases, J lost 4 bases, and 8 bases stayed unmatched. This CDR3 has 15 residues. In DNA form, the CDR3 reads TGTGCCAGCAGTTCTCCCGGGACAGGGATTTACGAGCAGTACTTC. This translates into CASSSPGTGIYEQYF.

The CDR3 DNA is TGTGCCAGCAGCATCATGGGGACAGGGTTGTACGAGCAGTACTTC. This codes for CASSIMGTGLYEQYF. The chain carries TRBV6-1 and TRBJ2-7; 9 bases agree with TRBD1. The CDR3 runs 15 residues. Germline V CDR1 and CDR2: MNHNS, SASEGT. The V gene end was trimmed by 6 bases and the J gene end by 4 bases; junction bases not matched to a gene: 10.

At least ten counts were recorded for this clonotype. The V call is TRBV11-3, the J call TRBJ2-1, with no clear D. Trimming took 4 bases from V and 4 from J, leaving 8 bases between them. From germline, CDR1 is SGHNT and CDR2 YENEEA. The CDR3 has 13 amino acids. CDR3 bases: TGTGCCAGCAGCTCCCCAGCTTACAATGAGCAGTTCTTC. It is translated as CASSSPAYNEQFF.

Comment on this clonotype: The junction departs from the called germline gene at one end, perhaps through a read error. The chain couples TRBV12-3 or TRBV12-4 to TRBJ1-5; weak D call: TRBD1 (5 bases). This CDR3 has 17 residues. The CDR3 region is CASSFGTRIYSDQPQHF. CDR3 nucleotide sequence: TGTGCCAGCAGTTTTGGGACGCGAATTTATAGCGATCAGCCCCAGCATTTT.

This clonotype turned up a few times. The rearrangement uses TRBV2 and TRBJ2-7; TRBD2 matches 11 bases. Losses at the gene ends were 0 bases for V and 2 bases for J; bases not matched to a gene: 0. Germline loops: CDR1 SNHLY, CDR2 FYNNEI. The CDR3 runs 15 residues. The CDR3 here is CASSEASGRAYEQYF. Written as DNA, the CDR3 is TGTGCCAGCAGTGAAGCTAGCGGGAGGGCCTACGAGCAGTACTTC.

The sample holds many counts of this clonotype. The genes are TRBV18 and TRBJ2-3; D remains unclear. V was trimmed by 3 bases and J by 2 bases, leaving 15 bases between them. The CDR3 is 16 amino acids. Germline CDR1 KGHSH, CDR2 LQKENI. This CDR3 is CASSPRTVPPTDTQYF. DNA of the CDR3: TGTGCCAGCTCACCCAGGACGGTGCCCCCCACAGATACGCAGTATTTT.

Only a few counts were recorded for this clonotype. This rearrangement joins TRBV30 to TRBJ1-4; D not resolved. The CDR3 is 16 residues long. The V end was cut by 0 bases, the J end by 12 bases, with 23 bases between. Germline CDR1 reads GTSNPN; CDR2 reads SVGIG (reference sequence). The CDR3 DNA sequence: TGTGCCTGGAGTGTAGGTGTATGGCAGAGGTGGGGAGAACTGTTTTTT. Its translation is CAWSVGVWQRWGELFF. Combining the CDR3 with reference TRBV30 and TRBJ1-4 gives the whole variable domain SQTIHQWPATLVQPVGSPLSLECTVEGTSNPNLYWYRQAAGRGLQLLFYSVGIGQISSEVPQNLSASRPQDRQFILSSKKLLLSDSGFYLCAWSVGVWQRWGELFFGSGTQLSVL.